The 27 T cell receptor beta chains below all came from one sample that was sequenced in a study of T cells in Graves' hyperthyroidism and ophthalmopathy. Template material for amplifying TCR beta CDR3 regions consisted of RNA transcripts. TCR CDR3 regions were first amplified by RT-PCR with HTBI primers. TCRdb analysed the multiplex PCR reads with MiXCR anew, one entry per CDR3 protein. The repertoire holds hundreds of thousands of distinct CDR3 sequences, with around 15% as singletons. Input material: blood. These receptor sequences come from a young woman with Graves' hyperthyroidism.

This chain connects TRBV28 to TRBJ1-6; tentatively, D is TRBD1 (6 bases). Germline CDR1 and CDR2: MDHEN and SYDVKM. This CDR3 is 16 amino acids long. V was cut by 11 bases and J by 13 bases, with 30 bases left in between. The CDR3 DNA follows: TGTGCCGGCACCCAACCCGGGACACCGCTAAAGAGGCCCCTCCACTTT. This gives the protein CAGTQPGTPLKRPLHF.

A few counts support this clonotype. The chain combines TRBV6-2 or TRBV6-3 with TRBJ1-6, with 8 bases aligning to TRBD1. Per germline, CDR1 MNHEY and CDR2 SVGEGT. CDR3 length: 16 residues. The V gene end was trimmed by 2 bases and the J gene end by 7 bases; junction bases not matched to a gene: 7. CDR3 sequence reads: CASSYGGQGWNSPLHF. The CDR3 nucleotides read TGTGCCAGCAGTTACGGTGGACAGGGTTGGAATTCACCCCTCCACTTT.

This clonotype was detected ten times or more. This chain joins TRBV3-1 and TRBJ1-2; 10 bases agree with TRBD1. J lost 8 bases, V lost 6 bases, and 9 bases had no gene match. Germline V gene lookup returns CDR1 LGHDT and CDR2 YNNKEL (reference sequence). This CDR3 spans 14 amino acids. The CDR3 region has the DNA TGTGCCAGCAGAGACCGGGACAGGGGTGTAGGCTACACCTTC. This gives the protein CASRDRDRGVGYTF.

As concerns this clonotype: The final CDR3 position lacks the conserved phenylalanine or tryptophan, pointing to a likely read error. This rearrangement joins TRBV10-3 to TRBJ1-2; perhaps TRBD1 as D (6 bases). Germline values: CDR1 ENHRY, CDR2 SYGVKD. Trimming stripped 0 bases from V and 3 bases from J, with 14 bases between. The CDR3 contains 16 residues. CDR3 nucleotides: TGTGCCATCAGTGAGTCGGCAGGGGCGGGGGACTATGGCTACACCCTC. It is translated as CAISESAGAGDYGYTL.

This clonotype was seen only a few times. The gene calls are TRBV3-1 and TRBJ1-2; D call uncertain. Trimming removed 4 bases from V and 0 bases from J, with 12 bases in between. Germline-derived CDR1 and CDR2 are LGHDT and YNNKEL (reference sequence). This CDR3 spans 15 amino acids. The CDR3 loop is CASSRTSSSNYGYTF. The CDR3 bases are TGTGCCAGCAGCCGGACCTCCAGTTCTAACTATGGCTACACCTTC.

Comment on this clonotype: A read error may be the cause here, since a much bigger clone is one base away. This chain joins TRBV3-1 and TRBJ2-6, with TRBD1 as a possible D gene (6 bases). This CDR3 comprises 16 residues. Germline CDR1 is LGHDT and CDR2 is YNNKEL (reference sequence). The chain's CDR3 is CASSRDGQSGANVPTF. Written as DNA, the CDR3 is TGTGCCAGCAGCCGAGATGGACAGTCTGGGGCCAACGTCCCGACTTTC.

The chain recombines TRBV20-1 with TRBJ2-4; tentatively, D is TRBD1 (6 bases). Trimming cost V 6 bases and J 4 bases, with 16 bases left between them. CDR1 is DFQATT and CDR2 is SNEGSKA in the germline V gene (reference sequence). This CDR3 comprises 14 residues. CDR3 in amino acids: CSATRGTPKNIQYF. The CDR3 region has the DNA TGCAGTGCAACGAGGGGGACGCCAAAAAACATTCAGTACTTC.

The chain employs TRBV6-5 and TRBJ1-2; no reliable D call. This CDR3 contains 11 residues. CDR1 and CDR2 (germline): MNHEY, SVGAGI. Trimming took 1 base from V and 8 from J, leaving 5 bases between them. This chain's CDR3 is CASSYFRGYTF. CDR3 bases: TGTGCCAGCAGTTACTTTCGAGGCTACACCTTC.

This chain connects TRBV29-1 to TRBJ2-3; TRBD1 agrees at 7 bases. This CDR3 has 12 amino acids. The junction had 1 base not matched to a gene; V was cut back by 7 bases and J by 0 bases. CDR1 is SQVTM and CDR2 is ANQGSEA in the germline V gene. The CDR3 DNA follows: TGCAGCGGGGACAGTAGCACAGATACGCAGTATTTT. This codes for CSGDSSTDTQYF.

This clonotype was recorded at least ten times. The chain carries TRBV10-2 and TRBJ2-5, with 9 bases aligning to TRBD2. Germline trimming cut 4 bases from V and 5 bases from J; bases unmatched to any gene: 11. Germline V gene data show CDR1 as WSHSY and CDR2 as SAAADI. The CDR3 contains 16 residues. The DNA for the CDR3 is TGCGCCAGCAGTGGTAGGCTAGCGGGGAATGGGGAGACCCAGTACTTC. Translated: CASSGRLAGNGETQYF.

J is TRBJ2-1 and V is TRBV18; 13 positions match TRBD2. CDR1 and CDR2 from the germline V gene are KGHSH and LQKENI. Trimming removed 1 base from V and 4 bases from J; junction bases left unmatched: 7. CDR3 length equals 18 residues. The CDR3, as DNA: TGTGCCAGCTCACCACTCCTCCCGACTAGCGGGAGGTACAATGAGCAGTTCTTC. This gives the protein CASSPLLPTSGRYNEQFF.

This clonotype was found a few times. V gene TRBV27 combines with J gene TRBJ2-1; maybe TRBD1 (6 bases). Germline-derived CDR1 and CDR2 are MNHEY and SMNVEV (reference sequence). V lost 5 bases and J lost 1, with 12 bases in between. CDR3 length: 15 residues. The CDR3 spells CASSRTGKSYNEQFF. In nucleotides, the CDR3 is TGTGCCAGCAGTAGAACAGGGAAATCCTACAATGAGCAGTTCTTC.

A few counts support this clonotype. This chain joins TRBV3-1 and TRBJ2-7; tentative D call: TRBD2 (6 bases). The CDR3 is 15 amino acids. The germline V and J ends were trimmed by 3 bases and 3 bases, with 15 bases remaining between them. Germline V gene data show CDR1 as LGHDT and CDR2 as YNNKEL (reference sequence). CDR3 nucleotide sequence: TGTGCCAGCAGCCAGATGCTAGCGTCGAACTACGAGCAGTACTTC. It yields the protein CASSQMLASNYEQYF.

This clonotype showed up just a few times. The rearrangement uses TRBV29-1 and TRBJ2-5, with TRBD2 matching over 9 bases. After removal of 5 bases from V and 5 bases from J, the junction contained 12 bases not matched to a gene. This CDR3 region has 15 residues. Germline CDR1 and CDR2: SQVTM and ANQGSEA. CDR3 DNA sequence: TGCAGCGTTAACGGGGCTAGCGGGATAAGGGAGACCCAGTACTTC. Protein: CSVNGASGIRETQYF.

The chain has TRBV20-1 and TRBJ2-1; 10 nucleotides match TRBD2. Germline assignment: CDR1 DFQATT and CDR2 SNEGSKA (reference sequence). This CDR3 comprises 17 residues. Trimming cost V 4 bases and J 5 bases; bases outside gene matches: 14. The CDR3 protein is CSATLGPAGGYNNEQFF. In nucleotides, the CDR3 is TGCAGTGCTACCTTGGGACCAGCGGGAGGGTACAACAATGAGCAGTTCTTC.

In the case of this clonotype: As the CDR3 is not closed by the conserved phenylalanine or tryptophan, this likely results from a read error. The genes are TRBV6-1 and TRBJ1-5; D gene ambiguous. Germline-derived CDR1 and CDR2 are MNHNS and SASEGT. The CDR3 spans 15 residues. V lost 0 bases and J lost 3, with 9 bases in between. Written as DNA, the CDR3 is TGTGCCAGCAGTGAAGCGGGAGGCTCCAATCAGCCCCAGCATTCT. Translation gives CASSEAGGSNQPQHS.

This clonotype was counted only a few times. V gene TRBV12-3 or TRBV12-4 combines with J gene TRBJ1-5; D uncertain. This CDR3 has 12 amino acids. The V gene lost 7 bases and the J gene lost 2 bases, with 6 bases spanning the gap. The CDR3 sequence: CASTDGNQPQHF. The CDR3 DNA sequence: TGTGCCAGCACCGACGGCAATCAGCCCCAGCATTTT.

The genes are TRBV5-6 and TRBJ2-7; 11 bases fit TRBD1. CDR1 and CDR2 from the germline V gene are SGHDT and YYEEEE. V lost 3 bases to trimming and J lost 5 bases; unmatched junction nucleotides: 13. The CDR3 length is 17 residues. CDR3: CASSYRGQGATIHEQYF. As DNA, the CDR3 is TGTGCCAGCAGCTATAGAGGACAGGGGGCGACTATCCACGAGCAGTACTTC.

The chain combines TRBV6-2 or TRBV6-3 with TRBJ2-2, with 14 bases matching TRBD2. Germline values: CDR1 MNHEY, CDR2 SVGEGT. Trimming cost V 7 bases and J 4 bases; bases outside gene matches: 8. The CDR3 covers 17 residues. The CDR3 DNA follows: TGTGCCAGCACCTTCGGGACTAGCGGGAGCGCCACCGGGGAGCTGTTTTTT. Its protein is CASTFGTSGSATGELFF.

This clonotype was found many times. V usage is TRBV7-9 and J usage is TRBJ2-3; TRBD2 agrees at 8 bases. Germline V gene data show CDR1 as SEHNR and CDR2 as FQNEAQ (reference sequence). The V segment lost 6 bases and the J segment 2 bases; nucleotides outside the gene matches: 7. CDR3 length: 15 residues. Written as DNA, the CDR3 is TGTGCCAGCAGTCCTTTAGCGGGGAACACAGATACGCAGTATTTT. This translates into CASSPLAGNTDTQYF.

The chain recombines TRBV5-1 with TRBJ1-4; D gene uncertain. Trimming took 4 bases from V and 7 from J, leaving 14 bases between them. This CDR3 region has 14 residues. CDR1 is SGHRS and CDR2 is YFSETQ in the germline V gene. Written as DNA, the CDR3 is TGCGCCAGCAGCCCCGGGCACCTTTTTGAAAAACTGTTTTTT. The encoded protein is CASSPGHLFEKLFF.

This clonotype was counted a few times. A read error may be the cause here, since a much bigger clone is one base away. The CDR3, as DNA: TGTGTCAGCAGTTTAGCAGTTAGTCAGGGTGGGCAGCCCCAGCATTTT. This sequence encodes CVSSLAVSQGGQPQHF. The V gene is TRBV12-3 or TRBV12-4, the J gene TRBJ1-5; D possibly corresponds to TRBD1 (5 bases). This CDR3 region has 16 residues.

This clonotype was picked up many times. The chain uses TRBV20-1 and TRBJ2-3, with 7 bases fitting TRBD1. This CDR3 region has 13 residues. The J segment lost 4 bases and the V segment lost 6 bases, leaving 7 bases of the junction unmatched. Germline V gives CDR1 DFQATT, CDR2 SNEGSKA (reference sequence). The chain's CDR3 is CSAERQGADTQYF. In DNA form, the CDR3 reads TGCAGTGCAGAACGACAGGGCGCAGATACGCAGTATTTT.

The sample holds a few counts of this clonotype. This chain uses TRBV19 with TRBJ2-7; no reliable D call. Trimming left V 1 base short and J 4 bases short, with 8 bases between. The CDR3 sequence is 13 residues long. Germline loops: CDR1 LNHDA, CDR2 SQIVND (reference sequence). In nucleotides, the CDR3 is TGTGCCAGTAGTATAGTACCGGGTTACGAGCAGTACTTC. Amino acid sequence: CASSIVPGYEQYF.

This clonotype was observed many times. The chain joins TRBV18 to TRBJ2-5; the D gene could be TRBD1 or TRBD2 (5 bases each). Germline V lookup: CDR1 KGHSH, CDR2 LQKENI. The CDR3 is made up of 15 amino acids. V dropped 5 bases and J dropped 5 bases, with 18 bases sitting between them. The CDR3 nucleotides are TGTGCCAGCTCAAAGGACACCTTTTCGGGGGAGACCCAGTACTTC. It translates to CASSKDTFSGETQYF.

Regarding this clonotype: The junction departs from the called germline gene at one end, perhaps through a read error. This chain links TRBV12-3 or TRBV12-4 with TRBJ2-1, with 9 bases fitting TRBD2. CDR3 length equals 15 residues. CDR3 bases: TGTGCCAACAGTTTGGTTAGCGGGAGCCTCAATGAGCAGTTCTTC. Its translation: CANSLVSGSLNEQFF.

CDR3 amino acids: CASSPNPTGAQSYEQYF. As DNA, the CDR3 is TGTGCCAGCTCACCGAACCCTACAGGGGCTCAATCCTACGAGCAGTACTTC. This chain joins TRBV18 and TRBJ2-7, with 7 bases identical to TRBD1. Losses at the gene ends were 3 bases for V and 1 base for J; bases not matched to a gene: 12. The germline gives CDR1 KGHSH, CDR2 LQKENI. The CDR3 runs 17 residues.